The 14 T cell receptor beta chains below come from one sample, sequenced in a study of cytomegalovirus exposure and HLA in healthy donors. The PCR contained 60 Vbeta and 13 Jbeta primers. Sequencing used immunoSEQ multiplex PCR; TCRdb keeps in-frame clones, though not all of them. The sample consists of 95,000 to 100,000 clones, 85% of them appearing once. Sequenced sample: PBMCs. The receptors originated from a man aged 25-45 years in good health and CMV-seronegative.

This clone was recorded only once. The V gene is TRBV6-6, the J gene TRBJ1-3; no clear D. Germline V gene lookup returns CDR1 MNHNY and CDR2 SVGAGI (reference sequence). The CDR3 is 16 amino acids. The V end was cut by 3 bases, the J end by 2 bases, with 14 bases between. The CDR3 is CASSYHRDLAGNTIYF. DNA for the CDR3: TGTGCCAGCAGTTATCACCGGGATTTGGCTGGAAACACCATATATTTT.

V and J are TRBV30 and TRBJ1-6; no definite D call. The V gene's germline CDR1 is GTSNPN and CDR2 SVGIG (reference sequence). CDR3 length: 13 residues. The ends were cut back, 2 bases at V and 6 bases at J, with 8 bases in the middle. The CDR3 loop reads CAWSMRVNSPLHF. DNA of the CDR3: TGTGCCTGGAGTATGAGGGTTAATTCACCCCTCCACTTT.

The J gene is TRBJ1-5, the V gene TRBV27; D is possibly TRBD1 (5 bases). This CDR3 spans 14 amino acids. Trimming cost V 5 bases and J 5 bases, with 13 bases left between them. Per germline, CDR1 MNHEY and CDR2 SMNVEV (reference sequence). The CDR3 DNA sequence: TGTGCCAGCAGTCCCTGGAGGGGAGATCAGCCCCAGCATTTT. Its translation: CASSPWRGDQPQHF.

As to this clone: Germline and junction disagree at one end, which may indicate a read error. The chain employs TRBV28 and TRBJ1-2, with 9 bases matching TRBD1. CDR1 is MDHEN and CDR2 is SYDVKM in the germline V gene. The CDR3 runs 13 residues. The CDR3, as DNA: TGTGCCAGCCGTTTACAGGGGGCGGAAGGCTACACCTTC. Its translation is CASRLQGAEGYTF.

This chain links TRBV7-4 with TRBJ1-5; 9 bases agree with TRBD1. CDR1 SGHVT and CDR2 SQSDAQ come from the germline V gene. The CDR3 spans 17 residues. The V and J ends lost 2 bases and 6 bases, in that order; junction bases with no gene match: 11. In DNA form, the CDR3 reads TGTGCCAGCAGCTTACGGGACAGGGTTCGGGTCAGTCAGCCCCAGCATTTT. Protein sequence: CASSLRDRVRVSQPQHF.

The chain uses TRBV7-9 and TRBJ2-5, with 7 bases identical to TRBD1. Germline V gene sequence: CDR1 SEHNR, CDR2 FQNEAQ (reference sequence). After removal of 5 bases from V and 7 bases from J, the junction contained 10 bases not matched to a gene. This CDR3 spans 14 amino acids. This chain's CDR3 is CASSPRQGSGTQYF. CDR3 DNA: TGTGCCAGCAGCCCCCGACAGGGAAGTGGGACCCAGTACTTC.

The rearrangement links TRBV4-3 to TRBJ1-3; tentative D call: TRBD1 (5 bases). CDR1 and CDR2 from the germline V gene are LGHNA and YSLEER. The CDR3 extends over 13 amino acids. V lost 0 bases and J 9 bases, leaving 9 bases between the germline ends. CDR3 amino acids: CASSQERGGTIYF. The CDR3 DNA reads as TGCGCCAGCAGCCAAGAGAGGGGAGGCACCATATATTTT.

This clone was observed a few times. The V and J genes are TRBV11-1 and TRBJ2-1, with D uncertain. Germline loops: CDR1 SGHAT, CDR2 FQDESV (reference sequence). This CDR3 contains 14 residues. V shed 1 base and J shed 8 bases, with 12 bases lying between them. For the CDR3, the DNA is TGTGCCAGCAGCTTAGTCCACCGACGGGATGAGCAGTTCTTC. Translation: CASSLVHRRDEQFF.

V is TRBV7-9 and J is TRBJ2-3, with TRBD2 matching over 8 bases. Germline CDR1 SEHNR, CDR2 FQNEAQ (reference sequence). After removal of 6 bases from V and 0 bases from J, the junction contained 5 bases not matched to a gene. The CDR3 is 15 amino acids. In nucleotides, the CDR3 is TGTGCCAGCAGAAATAGCGGGGCTAGCACAGATACGCAGTATTTT. It encodes CASRNSGASTDTQYF.

The CDR3 bases are TGCGCCAGCGGACCGGGACTAGTGGTGTCCGGGGAGCTGTTTTTT. It translates to CASGPGLVVSGELFF. The chain uses TRBV4-1 and TRBJ2-2; 8 nucleotides match TRBD2. CDR3 length equals 15 residues. The germline V gene encodes CDR1 MGHRA and CDR2 YSYEKL. Trimming took 8 bases from V and 6 from J; bases not matched to a gene: 11.

This chain uses TRBV10-3 with TRBJ2-3, with D tentatively TRBD1 (6 bases). Germline values: CDR1 ENHRY, CDR2 SYGVKD. V lost 6 bases to trimming and J lost 2 bases, with 12 bases between them. The CDR3 is 14 residues long. The CDR3 nucleotides are TGTGCCATCAGGGAAGACAGGCTCACAGATACGCAGTATTTT. As protein: CAIREDRLTDTQYF.

The gene calls are TRBV30 and TRBJ1-5; TRBD1 might be the D (5 bases). With 1 base removed from V and 5 bases from J, the gap between germline ends came to 12 bases. Germline V gene data show CDR1 as GTSNPN and CDR2 as SVGIG (reference sequence). There are 14 residues in the CDR3. CDR3 sequence (DNA): TGTGCCTGGAGTGGGCCGGGACTGTATCAGCCCCAGCATTTT. Amino acid sequence: CAWSGPGLYQPQHF.

V is TRBV14 and J is TRBJ1-1, with unresolved D. In germline, CDR1 is SGHDN, CDR2 FVKESK. The CDR3 has 13 amino acids. V was shortened by 3 bases and J by 4 bases, with 9 bases between the two germline ends. The CDR3 spells CASSQEDGTEAFF. CDR3 nucleotides: TGTGCCAGCAGCCAGGAGGATGGCACTGAAGCTTTCTTT. The full variable domain, with the rest looked up from reference TRBV14 and TRBJ1-1, is EAGVTQFPSHSVIEKGQTVTLRCDPISGHDNLYWYRRVMGKEIKFLLHFVKESKQDESGMPNNRFLAERTGGTYSTLKVQPAELEDSGVYFCASSQEDGTEAFFGQGTRLTVV.

This CDR3 reads CASSYEGQGPYEQYF. CDR3 DNA: TGTGCCAGCAGTTATGAGGGACAGGGCCCCTACGAGCAGTACTTC. The rearrangement joins TRBV6-5 to TRBJ2-7, with 9 bases identical to TRBD1. CDR3 length equals 15 residues. V was clipped by 3 bases and J by 2 bases; unmatched bases: 5. In germline, CDR1 is MNHEY, CDR2 SVGAGI.